The TCR beta chain described here comes from a study of T cells in Graves' hyperthyroidism and ophthalmopathy. RNA transcripts were the template for amplifying TCR beta CDR3 regions. First-round RT-PCR with HTBI primers amplified the TCR CDR3 region. From the multiplex PCR reads, TCRdb called clonotypes with MiXCR, one entry per CDR3 protein. The sample gives about 600,000 distinct CDR3 sequences, roughly 15% of which show up once; 9.5% to 15% is in the top ten. This clonotype was observed at least ten times. The CDR3 extends over 16 amino acids. V was trimmed by 4 bases and J by 8 bases, leaving 21 bases between them.

The source is a woman aged 45-60 years with Graves' ophthalmopathy. The sequenced sample was blood. This chain uses TRBV12-3 or TRBV12-4 with TRBJ2-1; possibly TRBD2 for D (6 bases). CDR3 coding DNA: TGTGCCAGCAGTTCCTTCCGGGACTTCCAAGTCGATGAGCAGTTCTTC. Protein sequence: CASSSFRDFQVDEQFF.